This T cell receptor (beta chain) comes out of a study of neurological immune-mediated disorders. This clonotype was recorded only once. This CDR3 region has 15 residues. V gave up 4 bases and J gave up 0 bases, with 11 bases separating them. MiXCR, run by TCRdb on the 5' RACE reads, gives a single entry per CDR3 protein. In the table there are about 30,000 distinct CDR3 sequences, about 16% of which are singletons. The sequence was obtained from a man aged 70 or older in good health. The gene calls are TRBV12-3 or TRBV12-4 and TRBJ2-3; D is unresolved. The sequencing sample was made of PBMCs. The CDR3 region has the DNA TGTGCCAGCAGTTGGCGCGTGGTGAGCACAGATACGCAGTATTTT. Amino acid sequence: CASSWRVVSTDTQYF.